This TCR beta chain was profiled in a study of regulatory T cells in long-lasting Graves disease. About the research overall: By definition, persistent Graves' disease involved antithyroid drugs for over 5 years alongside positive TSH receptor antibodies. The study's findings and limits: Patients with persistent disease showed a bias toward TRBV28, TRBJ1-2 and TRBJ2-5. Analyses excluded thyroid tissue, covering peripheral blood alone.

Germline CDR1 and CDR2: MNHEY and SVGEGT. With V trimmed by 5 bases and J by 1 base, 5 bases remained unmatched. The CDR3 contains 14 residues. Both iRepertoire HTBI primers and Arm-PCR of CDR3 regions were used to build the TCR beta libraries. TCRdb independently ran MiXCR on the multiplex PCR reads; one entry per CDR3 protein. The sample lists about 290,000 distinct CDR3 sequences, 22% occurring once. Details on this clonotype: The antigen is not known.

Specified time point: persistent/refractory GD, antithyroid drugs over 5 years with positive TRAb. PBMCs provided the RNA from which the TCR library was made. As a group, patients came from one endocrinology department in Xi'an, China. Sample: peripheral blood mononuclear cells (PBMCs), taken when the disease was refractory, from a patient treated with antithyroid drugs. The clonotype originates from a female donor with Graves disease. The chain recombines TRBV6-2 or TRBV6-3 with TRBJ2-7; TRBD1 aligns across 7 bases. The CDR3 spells CASSRDSYSYEQYF. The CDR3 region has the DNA TGTGCCAGCAGTCGGGACAGCTATTCCTACGAGCAGTACTTC.